Listed here is a single T cell receptor beta chain. Amplification used 60 Vbeta primers and 13 Jbeta primers. Profiling relied on immunoSEQ multiplex PCR, and the TCRdb table lists in-frame clones only, not all of them. This table holds roughly 180,000 clones, approximately 80% found once. Germline V gives CDR1 MGHRA, CDR2 YSYEKL. With V trimmed by 4 bases and J by 5 bases, 7 bases remained unmatched. The CDR3 has 15 residues. This sample is part of a study of cytomegalovirus exposure and HLA in healthy donors. The receptor was isolated from a woman in her twenties or thirties in good health and CMV-seropositive. Input material: PBMCs. The chain has TRBV4-1 and TRBJ2-2, with 7 bases matching TRBD2. CDR3 sequence reads: CASSPGGGWTGELFF. CDR3 DNA sequence: TGCGCCAGCAGCCCTGGGGGGGGGTGGACCGGGGAGCTGTTTTTT.